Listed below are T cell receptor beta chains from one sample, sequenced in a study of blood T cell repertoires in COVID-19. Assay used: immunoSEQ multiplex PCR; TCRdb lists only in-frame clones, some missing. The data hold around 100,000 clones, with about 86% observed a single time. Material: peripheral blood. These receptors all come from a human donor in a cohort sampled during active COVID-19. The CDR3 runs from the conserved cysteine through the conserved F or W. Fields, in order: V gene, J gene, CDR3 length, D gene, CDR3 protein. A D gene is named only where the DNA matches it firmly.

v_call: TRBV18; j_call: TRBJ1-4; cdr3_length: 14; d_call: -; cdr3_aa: CASSRSGGNEKLFF
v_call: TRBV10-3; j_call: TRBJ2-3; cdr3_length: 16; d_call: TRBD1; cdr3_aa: CAISESGQGVTDTQYF
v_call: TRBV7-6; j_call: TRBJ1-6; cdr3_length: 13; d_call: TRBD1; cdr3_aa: CASSSSGGSPLHF
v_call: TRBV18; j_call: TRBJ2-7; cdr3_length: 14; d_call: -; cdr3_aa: CASSPVGRSYEQYF
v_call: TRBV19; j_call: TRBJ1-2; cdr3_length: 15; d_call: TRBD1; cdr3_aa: CASSPYRQGHYGYTF
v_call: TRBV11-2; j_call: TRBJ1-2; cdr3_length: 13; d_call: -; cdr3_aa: CASSFDRRDGYTF
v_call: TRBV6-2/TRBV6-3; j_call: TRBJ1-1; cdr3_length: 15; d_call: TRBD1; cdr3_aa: CASSLSLQGGTEAFF
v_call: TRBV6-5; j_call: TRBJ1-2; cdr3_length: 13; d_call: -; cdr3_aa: CASSYPGGYGYTF
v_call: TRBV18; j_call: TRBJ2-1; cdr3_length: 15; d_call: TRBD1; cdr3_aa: CASSRDRGPDNEQFF
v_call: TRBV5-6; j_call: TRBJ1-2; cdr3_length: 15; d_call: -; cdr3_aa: CASTNDRPANYGYTF
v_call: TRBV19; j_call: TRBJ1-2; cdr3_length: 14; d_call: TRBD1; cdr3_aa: CASTGEWTGRGYTF
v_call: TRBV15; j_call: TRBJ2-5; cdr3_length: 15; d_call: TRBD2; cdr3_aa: CATSRSGGLQETQYF
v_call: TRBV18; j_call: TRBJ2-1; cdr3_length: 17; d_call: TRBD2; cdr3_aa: CASSPQGLAGTYNEQFF
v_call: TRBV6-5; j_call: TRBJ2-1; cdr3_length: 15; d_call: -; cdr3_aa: CASSYGQPTYNEQFF
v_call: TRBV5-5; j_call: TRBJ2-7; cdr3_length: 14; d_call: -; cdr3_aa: CASSSTGFRAEQYF